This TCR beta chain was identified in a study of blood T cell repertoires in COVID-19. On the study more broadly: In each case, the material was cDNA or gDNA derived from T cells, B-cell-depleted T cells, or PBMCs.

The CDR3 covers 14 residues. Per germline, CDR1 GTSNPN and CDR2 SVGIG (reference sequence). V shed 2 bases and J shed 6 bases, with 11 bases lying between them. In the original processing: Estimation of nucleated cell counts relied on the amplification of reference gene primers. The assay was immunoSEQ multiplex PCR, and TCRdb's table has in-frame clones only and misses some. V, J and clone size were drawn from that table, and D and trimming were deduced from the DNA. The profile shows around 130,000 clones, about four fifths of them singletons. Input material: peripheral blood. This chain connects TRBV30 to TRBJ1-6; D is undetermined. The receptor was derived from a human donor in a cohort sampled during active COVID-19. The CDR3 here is CAWSPTGINSPLHF. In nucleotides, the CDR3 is TGTGCCTGGAGTCCAACCGGGATTAATTCACCCCTCCACTTT.